This T cell receptor (beta chain) was identified during a study of blood T cell repertoires in COVID-19. The overall study: Sources were T cells, B-cell-depleted T cells, or PBMCs; the material itself was cDNA or gDNA.

In the study's own analysis: Quantification of nucleated cells was approximated via reference gene primer amplification. TCRdb keeps only in-frame clones here, not all; method: immunoSEQ multiplex PCR. V, J and clone size derive from that table, while D and trimming were established from the DNA sequence. The data show tens of thousands of clones, with approximately 84% seen just once and 13% to 15% held by the top ten. V lost 3 bases and J lost 8; bases outside the gene matches: 5. This CDR3 contains 14 residues. The germline V gene has CDR1 MDHEN and CDR2 SYDVKM. The rearrangement joins TRBV28 to TRBJ1-4, with 8 bases matching TRBD1. This TCR came from a human donor in a cohort sampled during active COVID-19. Sequencing input: peripheral blood. CDR3 bases: TGTGCCAGCAGTTTGGACAGGGTAGGGGAAAAACTGTTTTTT. This codes for CASSLDRVGEKLFF.